This T cell receptor (beta chain) was profiled in a study of identical twins (TCRdb year 2016). Notes on the research overall: The study deep-sequenced TCR alpha and beta repertoires from monozygotic twins, unrelated adults of various ages and cord blood to test whether fetal clonotypes persist. To rule out contamination, the twin experiments were replicated at different times with different library preparation protocols.

After removal of 6 bases from V and 9 bases from J, the junction retains 12 bases not matched to a gene. Reading the germline V gene gives CDR1 SGHRS and CDR2 YFSETQ. The CDR3 has 14 amino acids, counting the end cysteine and phenylalanine. The CDR3 DNA has 42 bases and is translated from base 1. Only healthy Caucasian donors were included. The twin cohort consisted of three pairs of female monozygotic twins, all aged 18 to 29 years. Peripheral blood mononuclear cells were used as the source from which RNA for TCR libraries was isolated. Here is what the overall study found, with its caveats: Fewer insertions were carried by abundant cord blood beta clonotypes, a similar but weaker trend appeared in young adult naive repertoires, and no such trend appeared in memory repertoires. Compared with coincidental sharing between unrelated individuals, an excess of low generation-probability sequences was observed among out-of-frame TCR alpha sequences shared between twins. Conclusions relied on cross-sectional statistical analysis, since the same donors could not be followed over many years. In monozygotic twins, recombination models systematically underestimated out-of-frame TCR alpha sharing, but the models matched the sharing seen between unrelated individuals. Zero-insertion analyses could be partly confounded by invariant T cells such as MAIT and iNKT, although diverse VJ usage argued against such confounding for most clonotypes. In beta out-of-frame sequences, excess twin sharing was weaker, because having fewer shared sequences lowered the signal-to-noise ratio.

Library creation used 5' RACE. Sequencing was carried out with an Illumina HiSeq 2000. A universal primer binding site was added through template switching, and the final cDNA carried a unique molecular identifier so that TCR cDNA molecules could be counted accurately. Specific primers in the conserved constant-segment region were used to synthesize first-strand cDNA for TCR alpha and beta chains. To control for contamination, every cDNA library was double barcoded, receiving both a SMART-Mk sample barcode and Illumina barcodes. TruSeq adapter sequences and Illumina sample barcodes were added in two successive PCR steps. Sequencing of the TCR alpha and beta cDNA libraries was done on the Illumina HiSeq platform using custom primers. Per the source publication's procedure: Raw reads were processed with MiGEC to extract unique molecular identifiers, and MiXCR was used to determine CDR3 positions. Recombination models were inferred per individual with the repgenHMM and IGoR tools using an EM algorithm. Shared clonotype analysis was performed with the tcR package in R, normalizing sharing by the product of cloneset sizes. To study raw recombination free of thymic and clonal selection effects, out-of-frame nonproductive sequences were analyzed. Using fastp at Q25 and MiXCR, TCRdb reprocessed the public reads and kept productive beta chains. Under each unique CDR3 protein, matching rows form one entry showing the most common genes and DNA. What appears here as the V and J calls and clone size reflects TCRdb's work, not the paper's. The sample contains approximately 700,000 distinct CDR3 sequences, 15% to 20% of them found a single time. Of the sample, around 13% falls within the top ten clones.

Of note for this clonotype: This receptor's antigen is unknown. No much larger clone exists at a distance of one base, and base qualities are not known.

These data are also associated with another study on T cells expressing NK-cell markers. As the second study states: Three sorted T-cell subsets (CD3+CD56+NKG2C+, CD3+CD56+NKG2C- and CD3+CD56-NKG2C+) from about 8 donors had their TCR beta-chain repertoires profiled. Among the eight sequenced donors, only one was HCMV-seronegative, while the other seven were HCMV-seropositive. To restrict sorting to alphabetaTCR-expressing T cells, an anti-gammadeltaTCR antibody was added in several experiments. For roughly 6 donors, the dominant CD3+CD56+NKG2C+ clonotypes were among the top 10 CD8+ clonotypes and accounted for roughly 1.0-8% of CD8+ T cells. Those dominant clonotypes were again the most abundant among CD3+CD56-NKG2C+ cells in several donors, at roughly 25-60.1%. Whether the expanded NKG2C-expressing T cell clones were specific for HCMV antigens was left unclear. The study sequenced eight donors, all healthy volunteers chosen at random: three men and five women. To determine HCMV serostatus, a commercial ELISA kit was used to detect HCMV-specific IgG in serum. For about six donors, bulk peripheral blood T-cell repertoires were additionally sequenced from unsorted PBMC. MIGEC was used to demultiplex reads and group the reads by UMI, and MiTCR was used to assemble and quantify clonotypes. To exclude erroneous sequences, only TCR cDNA sequences supported by at least two reads were retained. The tcR package was used for downstream repertoire analysis, and clonotypes were matched across fractions by CDR3 nucleotide sequence plus V segment. VDJmatch was used to annotate antigen specificity against VDJdb, with one amino acid substitution allowed in CDR3.

This TCR was recovered from a woman aged 18-29 years in good health. The chain couples TRBV5-1 to TRBJ2-1, and 7 junction bases match TRBD1. Specimen: PBMCs. The DNA sequence is as follows: TGCGCCAGCAATGAAGGGGGCAAGGTCGGTGAGCAGTTCTTC. Its product reads: CASNEGGKVGEQFF.